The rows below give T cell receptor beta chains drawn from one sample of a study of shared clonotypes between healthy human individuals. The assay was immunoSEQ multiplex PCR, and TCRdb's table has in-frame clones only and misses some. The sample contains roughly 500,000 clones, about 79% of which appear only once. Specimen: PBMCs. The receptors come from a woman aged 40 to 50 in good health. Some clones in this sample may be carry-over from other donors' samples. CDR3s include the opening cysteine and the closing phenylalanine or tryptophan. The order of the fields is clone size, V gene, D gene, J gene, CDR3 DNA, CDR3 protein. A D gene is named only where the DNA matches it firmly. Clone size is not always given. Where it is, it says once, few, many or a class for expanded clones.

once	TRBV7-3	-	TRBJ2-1	TGTGCCAGCAGCGTCGAGGGCCCGGGCTATGAGCAGTTCTTC	CASSVEGPGYEQFF
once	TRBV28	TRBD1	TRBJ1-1	TGTGCCAGCGGGGGACAGGGGCGCACTGAAGCTTTCTTT	CASGGQGRTEAFF
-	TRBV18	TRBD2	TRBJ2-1	TGTGCCAGCTCACCTGGGCCCACGTGGGGGACTAGCGGGAGAGGTTCCTACAATGAGCAGTTCTTC	CASSPGPTWGTSGRGSYNEQFF
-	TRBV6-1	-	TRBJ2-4	TGTGCCAGCGACGAACAGCTTTACAAAAACATTCAGTACTTC	CASDEQLYKNIQYF
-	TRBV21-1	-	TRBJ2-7	TGTGCCAGCAGCCTGCGAAATGGGCGAAACGAGCAGTACTTC	CASSLRNGRNEQYF
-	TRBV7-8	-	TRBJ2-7	TGTGCCAGCAGGGGAACCTTTTACGAGCAGTACTTC	CASRGTFYEQYF
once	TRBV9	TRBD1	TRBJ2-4	TGTGCCAGCAGCGTACAGGGGGCGTCCAAAAACATTCAGTACTTC	CASSVQGASKNIQYF
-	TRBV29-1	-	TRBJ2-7	TGCAGTGTTGAACGGGGTGGGGGCAACCCCTACGAGCAGTACTTC	CSVERGGGNPYEQYF
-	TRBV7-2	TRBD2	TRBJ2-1	TGTGCCAGCAGCACTAGCGGTACCCTCTACAATGAGCAGTTCTTC	CASSTSGTLYNEQFF
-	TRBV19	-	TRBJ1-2	TGTGCCAGTAGTAGAGAAGTCAACTATGGCTACACCTTC	CASSREVNYGYTF
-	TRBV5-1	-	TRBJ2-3	TGCGCCAGCACCCAACGTATGGGAAGCACAGATACGCAGTATTTT	CASTQRMGSTDTQYF
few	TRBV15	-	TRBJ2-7	TGTGCCACCAGCAGAGAAGGGGGATCCCCCTACGAGCAGTACTTC	CATSREGGSPYEQYF
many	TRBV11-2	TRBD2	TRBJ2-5	TGTGCCAGCAGCTTAGCGGGGGGACTAGCTCTTGGGCCCCAGTACTTC	CASSLAGGLALGPQYF
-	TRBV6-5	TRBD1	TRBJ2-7	TGTGCCAGCAGTTACTCGAACAGGGGACACTACGAGCAGTACTTC	CASSYSNRGHYEQYF
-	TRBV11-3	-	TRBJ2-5	TGTGCCAGCAGCCGACAGGGGGGATTAGCGGGAGTTGAGACCCAGTACTTC	CASSRQGGLAGVETQYF